This T cell receptor (beta chain) was captured in a study of T cell repertoires in cytomegalovirus infection (dated by TCRdb to about 2019). For context, the study as a whole: Because public TCR beta signatures pointed to carriage of CMV infection together with the matching HLA type, the HLA type of each donor mattered for the analysis.

For sequencing, an Illumina HiSeq 1500 was employed. TCRdb applied fastp at Q25 and MiXCR to the public reads, then kept only in-frame beta chains. Merged by CDR3 protein, the rows form single entries marked with the most common genes and DNA. For this sample there are 350,000 to 550,000 distinct CDR3 sequences; roughly 30% appear just once. The ten top clones hold roughly 13% of the sample. The study at large found these results: Carriers of CMV infection plus the relevant HLA type were discriminated by the cumulative frequency of public TCR beta family members in the study cohort and in an independent 352-donor cohort. The ex vivo response was dominated by HLA-C-restricted CMV-specific TCR beta clonotypes, which also provided the single most frequent clonotype in two of eight donors.

CDR1 and CDR2 (KGHSH, LQKENI) derive from the germline V gene. V loses 2 bases of germline sequence and J loses 3 bases, and the interval between the two ends is 7 bases. The CDR3 goes from the cysteine to the phenylalanine over 13 residues. CDR3 DNA is the only sequence kept; it has 39 bases, read in frame from the first base. With regard to this clonotype: It lacks a known antigen. Within one base of it there is no much larger clone, and no base qualities were kept.

What was sequenced was PBMCs. The sequence came from a human donor in good health (CMV status not recorded). Some clones in this sample may be carry-over from other donors' samples. The chain was built from TRBV18 and TRBJ2-5, with no reliable assignment of the D segment. The CDR3 amino acid sequence is: CASSPSSEETQYF. The nucleotide sequence is given as TGTGCCAGCTCACCAAGCTCTGAAGAGACCCAGTACTTC.